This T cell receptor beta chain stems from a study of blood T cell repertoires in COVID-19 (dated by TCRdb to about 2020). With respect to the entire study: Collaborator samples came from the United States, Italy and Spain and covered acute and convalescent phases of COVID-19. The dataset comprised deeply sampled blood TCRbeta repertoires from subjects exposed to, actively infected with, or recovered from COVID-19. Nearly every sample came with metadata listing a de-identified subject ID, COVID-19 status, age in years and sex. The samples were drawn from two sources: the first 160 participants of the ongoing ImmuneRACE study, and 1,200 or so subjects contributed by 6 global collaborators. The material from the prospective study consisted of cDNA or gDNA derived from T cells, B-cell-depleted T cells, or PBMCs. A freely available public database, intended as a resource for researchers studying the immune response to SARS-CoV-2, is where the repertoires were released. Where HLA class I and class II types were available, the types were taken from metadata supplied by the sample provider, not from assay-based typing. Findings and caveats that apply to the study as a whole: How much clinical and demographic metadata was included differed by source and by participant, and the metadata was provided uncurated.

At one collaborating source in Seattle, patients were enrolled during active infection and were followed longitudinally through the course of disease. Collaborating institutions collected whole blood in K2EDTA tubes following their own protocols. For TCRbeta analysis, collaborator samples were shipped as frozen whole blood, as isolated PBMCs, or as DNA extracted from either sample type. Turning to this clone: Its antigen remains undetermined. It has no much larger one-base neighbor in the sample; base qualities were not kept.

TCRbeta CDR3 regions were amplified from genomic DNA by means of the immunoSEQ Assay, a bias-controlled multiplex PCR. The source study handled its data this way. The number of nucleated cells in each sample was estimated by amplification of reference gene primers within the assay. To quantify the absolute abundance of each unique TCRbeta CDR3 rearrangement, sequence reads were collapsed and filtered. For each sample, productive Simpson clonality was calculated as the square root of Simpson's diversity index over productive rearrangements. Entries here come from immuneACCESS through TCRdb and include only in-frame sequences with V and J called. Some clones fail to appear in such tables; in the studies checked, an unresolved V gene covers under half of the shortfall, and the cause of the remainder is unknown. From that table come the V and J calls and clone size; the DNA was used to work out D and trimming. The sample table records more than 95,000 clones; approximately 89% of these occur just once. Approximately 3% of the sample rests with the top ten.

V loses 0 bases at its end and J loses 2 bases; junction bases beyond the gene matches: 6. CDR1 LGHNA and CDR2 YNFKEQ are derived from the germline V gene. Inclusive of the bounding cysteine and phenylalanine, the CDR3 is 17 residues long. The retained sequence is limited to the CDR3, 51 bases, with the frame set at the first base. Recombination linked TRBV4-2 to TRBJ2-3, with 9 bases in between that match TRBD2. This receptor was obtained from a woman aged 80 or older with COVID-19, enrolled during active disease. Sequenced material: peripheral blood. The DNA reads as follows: TGTGCCAGCAGCCAAGATATGACTAGCGGATTCACAGATACGCAGTATTTT. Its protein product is CASSQDMTSGFTDTQYF.